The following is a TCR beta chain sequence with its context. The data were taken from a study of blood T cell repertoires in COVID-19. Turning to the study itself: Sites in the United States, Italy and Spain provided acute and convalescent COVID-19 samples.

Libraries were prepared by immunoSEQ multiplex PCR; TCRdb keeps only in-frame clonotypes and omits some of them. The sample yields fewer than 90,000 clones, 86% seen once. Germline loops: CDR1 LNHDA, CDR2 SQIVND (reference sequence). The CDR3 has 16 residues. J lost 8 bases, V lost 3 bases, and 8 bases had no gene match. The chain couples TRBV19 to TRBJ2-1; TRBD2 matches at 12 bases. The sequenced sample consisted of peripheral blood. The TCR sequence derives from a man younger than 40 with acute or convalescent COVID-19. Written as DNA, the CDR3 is TGTGCCAGTAGTATTAGGGCTAGCGGGAGGGGCGATGAGCAGTTCTTC. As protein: CASSIRASGRGDEQFF.